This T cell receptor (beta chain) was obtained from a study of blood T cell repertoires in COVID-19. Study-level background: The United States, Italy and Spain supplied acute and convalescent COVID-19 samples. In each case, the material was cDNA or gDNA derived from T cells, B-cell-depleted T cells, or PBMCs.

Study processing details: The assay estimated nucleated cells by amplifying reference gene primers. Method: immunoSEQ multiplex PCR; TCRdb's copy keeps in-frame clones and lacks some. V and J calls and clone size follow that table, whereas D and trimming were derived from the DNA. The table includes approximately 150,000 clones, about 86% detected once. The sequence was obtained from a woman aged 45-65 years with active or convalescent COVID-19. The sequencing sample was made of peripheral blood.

CDR3 DNA: TGTGCCAGCAGCTCACCGTACGACAGGGCGAACACCGGGGAGCTGTTTTTT. Translating it yields CASSSPYDRANTGELFF. This chain connects TRBV7-9 to TRBJ2-2, with 7 bases matching TRBD1. The V gene's germline CDR1 is SEHNR and CDR2 FQNEAQ (reference sequence). V lost 4 bases and J lost 0; bases outside the gene matches: 8. CDR3 length: 17 residues. The variable domain in full, completed from reference TRBV7-9 and TRBJ2-2, reads DTGVSQNPRHKITKRGQNVTFRCDPISEHNRLYWYRQTLGQGPEFLTYFQNEAQLEKSRLLSDRFSAERPKGSFSTLEIQRTEQGDSAMYLCASSSPYDRANTGELFFGEGSRLTVL.